This TCR beta chain was identified during a study of CDR3 diversity in severe acne. Trimming took 1 base from V and 0 from J; bases not matched to a gene: 11. The CDR3 has 20 amino acids. The germline gives CDR1 SGDLS, CDR2 YYNGEE. TCRdb ran MiXCR on the PCR reads and lists one entry per CDR3 protein. The table has more than 80,000 distinct CDR3 sequences, about half seen once. The sample was blood. V and J are TRBV9 and TRBJ2-1; 12 bases match TRBD1. The receptor was isolated from a male donor with severe acne vulgaris. The CDR3 region has the DNA TGTGCCAGCAGCGTACTCGGGACAGGGGGCGCAAAGAGCTCCTACAATGAGCAGTTCTTC. Protein: CASSVLGTGGAKSSYNEQFF.